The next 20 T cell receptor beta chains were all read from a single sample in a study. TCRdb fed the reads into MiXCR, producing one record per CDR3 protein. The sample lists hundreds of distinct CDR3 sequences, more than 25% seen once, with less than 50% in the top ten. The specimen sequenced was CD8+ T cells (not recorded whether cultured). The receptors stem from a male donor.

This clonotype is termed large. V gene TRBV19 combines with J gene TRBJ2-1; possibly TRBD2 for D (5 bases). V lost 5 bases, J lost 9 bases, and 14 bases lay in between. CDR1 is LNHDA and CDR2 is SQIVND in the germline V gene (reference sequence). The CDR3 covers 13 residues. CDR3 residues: CASSGRSGVEQFF. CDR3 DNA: TGTGCCAGTAGTGGCAGAAGCGGAGTTGAGCAGTTCTTC.

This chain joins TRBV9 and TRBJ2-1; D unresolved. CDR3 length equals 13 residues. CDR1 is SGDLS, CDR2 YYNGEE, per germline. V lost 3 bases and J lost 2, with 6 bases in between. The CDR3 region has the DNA TGTGCCAGCAGCGGAGACGCCTACAATGAGCAGTTCTTC. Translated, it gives CASSGDAYNEQFF.

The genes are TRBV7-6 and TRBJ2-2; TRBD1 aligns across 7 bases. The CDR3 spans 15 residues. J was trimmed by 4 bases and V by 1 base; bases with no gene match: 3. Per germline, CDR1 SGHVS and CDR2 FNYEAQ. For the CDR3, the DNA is TGTGCCAGCAGCTTAGGGGACAGCTTCACCGGGGAGCTGTTTTTT. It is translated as CASSLGDSFTGELFF.

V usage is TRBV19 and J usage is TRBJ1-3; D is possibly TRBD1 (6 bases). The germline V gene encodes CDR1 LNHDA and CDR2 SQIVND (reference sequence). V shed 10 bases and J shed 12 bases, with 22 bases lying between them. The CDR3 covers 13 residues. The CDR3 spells CATSNRAGNIIYF. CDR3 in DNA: TGTGCCACTTCTAACAGGGCTGGAAATATCATATATTTT.

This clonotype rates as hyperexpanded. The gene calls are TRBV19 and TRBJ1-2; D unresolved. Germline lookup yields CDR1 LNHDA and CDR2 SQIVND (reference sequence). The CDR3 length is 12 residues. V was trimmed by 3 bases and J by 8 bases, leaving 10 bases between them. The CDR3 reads CASSIGWSGYTF. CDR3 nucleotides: TGTGCCAGTAGTATCGGGTGGTCCGGCTACACCTTC.

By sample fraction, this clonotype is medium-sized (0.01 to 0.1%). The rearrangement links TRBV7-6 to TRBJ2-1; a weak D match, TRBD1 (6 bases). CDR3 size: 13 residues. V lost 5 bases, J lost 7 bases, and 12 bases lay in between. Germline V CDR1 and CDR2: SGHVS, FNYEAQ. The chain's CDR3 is CASSLPDSNEQFF. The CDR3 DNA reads TGTGCCAGCAGCCTCCCGGACAGTAATGAGCAGTTCTTC.

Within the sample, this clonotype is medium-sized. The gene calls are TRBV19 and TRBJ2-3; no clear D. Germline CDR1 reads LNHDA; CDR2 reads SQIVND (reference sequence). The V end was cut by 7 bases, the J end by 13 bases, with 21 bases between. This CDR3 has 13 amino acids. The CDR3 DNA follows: TGTGCCAGTACTCAGAGAAGTGCGACTCAGGAGTATTTT. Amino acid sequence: CASTQRSATQEYF.

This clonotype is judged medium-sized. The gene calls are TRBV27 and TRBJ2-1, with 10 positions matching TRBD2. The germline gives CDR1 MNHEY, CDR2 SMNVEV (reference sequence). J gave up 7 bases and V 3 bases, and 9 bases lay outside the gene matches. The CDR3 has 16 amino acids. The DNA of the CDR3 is TGTGCCAGCAGTTTCGGTAGCGGGAGGTGGTTGAATGAGCAGTTCTTC. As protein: CASSFGSGRWLNEQFF.

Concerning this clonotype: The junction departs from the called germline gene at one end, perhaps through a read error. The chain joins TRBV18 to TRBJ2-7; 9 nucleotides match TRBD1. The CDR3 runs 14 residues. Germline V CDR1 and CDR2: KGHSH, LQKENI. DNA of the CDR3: TGTACCAGCTCTCCGGGGACAGGGTACTACGAGCAGTACTTC. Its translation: CTSSPGTGYYEQYF.

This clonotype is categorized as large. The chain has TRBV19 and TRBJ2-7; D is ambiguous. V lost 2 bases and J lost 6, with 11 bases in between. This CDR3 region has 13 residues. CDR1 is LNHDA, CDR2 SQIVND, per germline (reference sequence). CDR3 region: CASSIRSTSEQYF. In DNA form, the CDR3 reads TGTGCCAGTAGTATAAGGAGTACCAGCGAGCAGTACTTC.

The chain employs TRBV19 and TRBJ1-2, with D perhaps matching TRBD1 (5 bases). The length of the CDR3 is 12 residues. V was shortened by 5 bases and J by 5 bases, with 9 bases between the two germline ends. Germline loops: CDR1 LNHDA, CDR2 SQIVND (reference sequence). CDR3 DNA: TGTGCCAGTAGTGTCGGGGCATATGGCTACACCTTC. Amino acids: CASSVGAYGYTF.

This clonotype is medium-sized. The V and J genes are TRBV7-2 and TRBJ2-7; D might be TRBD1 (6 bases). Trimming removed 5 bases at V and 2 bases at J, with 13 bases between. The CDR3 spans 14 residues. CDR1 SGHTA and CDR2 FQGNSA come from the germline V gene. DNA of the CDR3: TGTGCCAGCAGCCCCGGGAAGGGGGCCTACGAGCAGTACTTC. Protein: CASSPGKGAYEQYF.

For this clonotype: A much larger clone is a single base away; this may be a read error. The CDR3 DNA follows: TGTGCCTGTAGTCAGAGAAGTGCGACTCGGGAGTATTTT. Translating it yields CACSQRSATREYF. The chain carries TRBV19 and TRBJ2-3; D ambiguous. CDR3 length: 13 amino acids. Germline V gene data show CDR1 as LNHDA and CDR2 as SQIVND (reference sequence).

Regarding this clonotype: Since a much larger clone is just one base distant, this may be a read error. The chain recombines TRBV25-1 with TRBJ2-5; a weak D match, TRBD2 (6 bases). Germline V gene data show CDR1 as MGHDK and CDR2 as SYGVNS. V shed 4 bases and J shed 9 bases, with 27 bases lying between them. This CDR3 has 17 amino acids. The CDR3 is CASSGNEPPQYGEAQYF. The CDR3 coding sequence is TGTGCCAGCAGTGGAAACGAGCCCCCGCAGTATGGGGAGGCCCAGTACTTC. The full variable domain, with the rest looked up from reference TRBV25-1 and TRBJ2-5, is EADIYQTPRYLVIGTGKKITLECSQTMGHDKMYWYQQDPGMELHLIHYSYGVNSTEKGDLSSESTVSRIRTEHFPLTLESARPSHTSQYLCASSGNEPPQYGEAQYFGPGTRLLVL.

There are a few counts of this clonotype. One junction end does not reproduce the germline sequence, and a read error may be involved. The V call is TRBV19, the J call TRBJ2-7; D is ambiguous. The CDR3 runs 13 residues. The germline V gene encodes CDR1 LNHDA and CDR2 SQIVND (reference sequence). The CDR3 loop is CASSSRSAYERYF. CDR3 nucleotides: TGTGCCAGTAGTTCTCGGAGCGCCTACGAGCGGTACTTC.

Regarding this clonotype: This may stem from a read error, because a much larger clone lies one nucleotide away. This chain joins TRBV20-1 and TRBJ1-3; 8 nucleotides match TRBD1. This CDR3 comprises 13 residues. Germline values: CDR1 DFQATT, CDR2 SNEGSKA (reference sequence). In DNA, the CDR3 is TGCAGTGCAAATGACAGGGGTGGGCTGAGGGAACATTTT. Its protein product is CSANDRGGLREHF.

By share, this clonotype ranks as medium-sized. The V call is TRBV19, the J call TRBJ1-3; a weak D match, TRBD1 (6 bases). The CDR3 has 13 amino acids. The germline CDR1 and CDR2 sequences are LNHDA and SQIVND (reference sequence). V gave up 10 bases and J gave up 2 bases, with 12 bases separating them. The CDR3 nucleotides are TGTGCCACTTCTAACAGGGCTGGAAACACCATATATTTT. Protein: CATSNRAGNTIYF.

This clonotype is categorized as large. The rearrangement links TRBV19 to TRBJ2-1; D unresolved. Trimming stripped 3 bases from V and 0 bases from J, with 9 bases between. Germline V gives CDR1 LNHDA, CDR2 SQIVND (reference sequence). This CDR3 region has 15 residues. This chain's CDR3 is CASSIYSSSYNEQFF. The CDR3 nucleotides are TGTGCCAGTAGTATTTACAGTAGCTCCTACAATGAGCAGTTCTTC.

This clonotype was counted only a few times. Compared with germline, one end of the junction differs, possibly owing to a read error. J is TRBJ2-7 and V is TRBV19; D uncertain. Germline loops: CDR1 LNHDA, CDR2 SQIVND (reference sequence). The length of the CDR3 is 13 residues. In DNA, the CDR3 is TGTGCCAGTAGCGCGCGGAGCCCCTACGAGCAATACTTC. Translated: CASSARSPYEQYF.

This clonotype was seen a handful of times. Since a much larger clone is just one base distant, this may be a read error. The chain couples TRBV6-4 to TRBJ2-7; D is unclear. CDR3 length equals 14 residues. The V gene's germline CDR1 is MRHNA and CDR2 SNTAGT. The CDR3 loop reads CASGDSPRVDEQYF. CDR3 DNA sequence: TGTGCCAGCGGTGACTCGCCTAGGGTGGACGAGCAGTACTTC.